These 5 T cell receptor beta chains share one sample of origin, sequenced in a study of shared clonotypes between healthy human individuals. Here immunoSEQ multiplex PCR was the method, and the copy in TCRdb shows in-frame clones only, minus some. Of 2 million or so clones listed, 85% to 95% are singletons. Sequenced sample: naive CD4+ T cells sorted from blood. Subset in this sample: CD45RA+ positively selected. The receptors come from a man between 18 and 35 years old in good health.

The chain carries TRBV2 and TRBJ2-5, with 9 bases identical to TRBD2. Germline trimming cut 3 bases from V and 2 bases from J; bases unmatched to any gene: 4. The germline CDR1 and CDR2 sequences are SNHLY and FYNNEI. This CDR3 has 15 amino acids. CDR3: CASSESSGKQETQYF. The CDR3 DNA is TGTGCCAGCAGTGAGTCTAGCGGGAAGCAAGAGACCCAGTACTTC.

This clone was found a few times. This sequence joins TRBV7-3 and TRBJ2-7; the match to TRBD1 covers 8 bases. V was pared by 5 bases and J by 3 bases, with 9 bases of the junction left unmatched. The CDR3 loop spans 15 amino acids. CDR1 SGHTA and CDR2 FQGTGA come from the germline V gene. In DNA form, the CDR3 reads TGTGCCAGCAGCCCATCCGGGACAGGCCTCTACGAGCAGTACTTC. Translating it yields CASSPSGTGLYEQYF. Combining the CDR3 with reference TRBV7-3 and TRBJ2-7 gives the whole variable domain GAGVSQTPSNKVTEKGKYVELRCDPISGHTALYWYRQSLGQGPEFLIYFQGTGAADDSGLPNDRFFAVRPEGSVSTLKIQRTERGDSAVYLCASSPSGTGLYEQYFGPGTRLTVT.

Comments on this clone: A much bigger clone sits one base away, suggesting this may be a read error. In the same sample, other DNA sequences code for this CDR3. The chain has TRBV6-5 and TRBJ2-7; 9 positions match TRBD1. CDR3 length equals 13 residues. Germline CDR1 reads MNHEY; CDR2 reads SVGAGI. V gave up 8 bases and J gave up 0 bases; unmatched junction bases: 2. The CDR3 loop is CASSGQGSYEQYF. DNA of the CDR3: TGTGCCAGCTCGGGACAGGGCTCCTACGAGCAGTACTTC.

The chain carries TRBV5-1 and TRBJ2-7, with D possibly called TRBD1 or TRBD2 (5 bases each). The V and J ends lost 6 bases and 0 bases respectively, with 13 bases between them. Germline assignment: CDR1 SGHRS and CDR2 YFSETQ. The CDR3 is 14 residues long. In DNA, the CDR3 is TGCGCCAGCAAAAGGGACGCCGGCTCCTACGAGCAGTACTTC. The encoded protein is CASKRDAGSYEQYF.

The rearrangement uses TRBV10-3 and TRBJ2-5, with a tentative D call TRBD2 (6 bases). Germline-derived CDR1 and CDR2 are ENHRY and SYGVKD. V shed 11 bases and J shed 7 bases, with 23 bases lying between them. This CDR3 is 14 amino acids long. The DNA for the CDR3 is TGTGCCGCTCGGAGGGATCCGGGGACCGGGACCCAGTACTTC. It yields the protein CAARRDPGTGTQYF.